The clone carrying this T cell receptor (beta chain) was counted a single time. Germline V gene sequence: CDR1 SGHDT, CDR2 YYEEEE. V was pared by 5 bases and J by 6 bases, with 6 bases of the junction left unmatched. CDR3 length: 13 residues. The method was immunoSEQ multiplex PCR; TCRdb's version includes in-frame clones alone and lacks a portion of them. The profile shows some 230,000 clones, approximately 83% of them singletons. The data belong to a study of blood T cell repertoires in COVID-19. Across the study: Spain, Italy and the United States supplied samples that represented acute and convalescent COVID-19.

The specimen sequenced was peripheral blood. The receptor's source is a woman in her 30s who had recovered from COVID-19. This sequence joins TRBV5-6 and TRBJ2-3; 7 bases fit TRBD2. CDR3 sequence: CASRRLAGDTQYF. The CDR3 DNA reads as TGTGCCAGCAGGAGACTAGCTGGCGATACGCAGTATTTT.